This T cell receptor beta chain was recorded in a study of TIL therapy for anti-PD-1-resistant metastatic lung cancer. CDR1 and CDR2 (germline): MGHRA, YSYEKL. The V end lost 4 bases, the J end lost 5 bases, and 20 bases lay between the germline ends. The length of the CDR3 is 16 residues. Points from the study as a whole: Many TIL product clones were absent from baseline tumor, suggesting clonal contraction.

Time point reported: pre-treatment sample, taken before nivolumab and TIL therapy. Pleural nodules or supraclavicular lymph nodes made up most of the excised metastases sampled. Patients then received nivolumab; progressors got lymphodepletion, TIL and IL-2. Sequencing used immunoSEQ v3. Libraries were prepared by immunoSEQ multiplex PCR; TCRdb keeps only in-frame clonotypes and omits some of them. Of under 100,000 clones listed, around 71% are singletons. In regard to this clone: Its specificity is unknown.

This TCR was sampled from a person between 30 and 80 years old with non-small cell lung cancer. The chain has TRBV4-1 and TRBJ2-5; maybe TRBD1 (7 bases). This specimen consisted of tumor tissue, obtained at baseline. For the CDR3, the DNA is TGCGCCAGCAGCCCTCGCGGGACAGTGGATATGGAGACCCAGTACTTC. As protein: CASSPRGTVDMETQYF.